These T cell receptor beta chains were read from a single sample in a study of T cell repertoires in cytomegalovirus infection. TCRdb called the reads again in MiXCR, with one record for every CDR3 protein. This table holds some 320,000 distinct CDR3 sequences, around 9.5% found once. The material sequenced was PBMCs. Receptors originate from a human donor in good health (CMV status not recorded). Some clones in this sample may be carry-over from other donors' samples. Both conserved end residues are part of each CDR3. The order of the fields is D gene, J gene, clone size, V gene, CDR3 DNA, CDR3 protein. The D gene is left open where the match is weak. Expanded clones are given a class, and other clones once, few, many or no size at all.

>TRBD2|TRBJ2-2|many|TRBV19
TGTGCCAGTAGCCCACTAGCGTCCGGGGAGCTGTTTTTT
CASSPLASGELFF
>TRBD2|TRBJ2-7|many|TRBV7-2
TGTGCCAGCAGCTTAGTACTAGCGGGGGGTGGAGAGCAGTACTTC
CASSLVLAGGGEQYF
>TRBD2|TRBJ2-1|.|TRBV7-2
TGTGCCAGCAGCCCACACCCGGGTAGCGGGATTGAGCAGTTCTTC
CASSPHPGSGIEQFF
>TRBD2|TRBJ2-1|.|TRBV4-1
TGCGCCAGCAGCCAGGCGGGGGTACAGCAGTTCTTC
CASSQAGVQQFF
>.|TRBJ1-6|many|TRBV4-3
TGCGCCAGCAGCCAGACGCGAGGGGCCGTTAATTCACCCCTCCACTTT
CASSQTRGAVNSPLHF
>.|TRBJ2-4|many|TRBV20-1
TGCAGTGTTCCTGAGGCAGCCAAAAACATTCAGTACTTC
CSVPEAAKNIQYF
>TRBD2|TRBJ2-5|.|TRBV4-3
TGCGCCAGCAGCCAAGGACGTCCGGGGGGCCAAGAGACCCAGTACTTC
CASSQGRPGGQETQYF
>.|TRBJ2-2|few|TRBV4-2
TGTGCCAGCAGCCGTAGCGGAGTAGCGAACACCGGGGAGCTGTTTTTT
CASSRSGVANTGELFF
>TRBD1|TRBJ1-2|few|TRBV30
TGTGCCTGGAGCCACCGGGACAGGGGCGGCTACACCTTC
CAWSHRDRGGYTF
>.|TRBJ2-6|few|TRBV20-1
TGCAGTGCCACAAATGCCGGGGCCAACGTCCTGACTTTC
CSATNAGANVLTF
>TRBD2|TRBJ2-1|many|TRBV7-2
TGTGCCAGCAGCTTAGCGGCGCAGGGTAGCGGGGAGCAGTTCTTC
CASSLAAQGSGEQFF
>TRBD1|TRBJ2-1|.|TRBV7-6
TGTGCCAGCAGCCGGGACAGTACGGGATACAATGAGCAGTTCTTC
CASSRDSTGYNEQFF
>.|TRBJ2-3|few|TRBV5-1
TGCGCCAGCAGCCAGACACCTACCTCAAGCACAGATACGCAGTATTTT
CASSQTPTSSTDTQYF
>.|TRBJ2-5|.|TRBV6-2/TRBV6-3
TGTGCCAGCAGTTACACTAAGGGGCGGCAGACCCAGTACTTC
CASSYTKGRQTQYF
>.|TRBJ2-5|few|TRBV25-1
TGTGCCAGCAGTGAATGGAGGGGGGATCAGGAGACCCAGTACTTC
CASSEWRGDQETQYF
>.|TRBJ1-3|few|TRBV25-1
TGTGCCAGCAGGTCAGAGAGGATCTCTGGAAACACCATATATTTT
CASRSERISGNTIYF
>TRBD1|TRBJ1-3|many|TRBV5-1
TGCGCCAGCAGCCGACAGGGGACAGGGGGTGGAAACACCATATATTTT
CASSRQGTGGGNTIYF
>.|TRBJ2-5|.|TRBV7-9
TGTGCCAGCACCCAGTCCTCCCAAGAGACCCAGTACTTC
CASTQSSQETQYF
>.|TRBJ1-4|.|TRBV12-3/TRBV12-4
TGTGCCAGCAGTTTACAGGCTCTTAATGAAAAACTGTTTTTT
CASSLQALNEKLFF
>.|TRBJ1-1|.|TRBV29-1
TGCAGCGTTGAAGATCTCCTGGGGAACACTGAAGCTTTCTTT
CSVEDLLGNTEAFF
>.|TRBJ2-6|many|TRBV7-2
TGTGCCAGCAGCCATAGGGACTCTGGGGCCAACGTCCTGACTTTC
CASSHRDSGANVLTF
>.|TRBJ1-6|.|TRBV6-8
TGTGCCAGCAGTTCAAGGGACGCCTATAATTCACCCCTCCACTTT
CASSSRDAYNSPLHF
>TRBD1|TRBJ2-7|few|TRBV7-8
TGTGCCAGCAGCTTGACAGGGGCCCACGAGCAGTACTTC
CASSLTGAHEQYF
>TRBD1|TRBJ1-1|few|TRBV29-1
TGCAGCGTTGGTACAGGGGATAACACTGAAGCTTTCTTT
CSVGTGDNTEAFF
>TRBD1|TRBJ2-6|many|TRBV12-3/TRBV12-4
TGTGCCAGCAGTATACAGGGGGTGAGAGTCGGGGCCAACGTCCTGACTTTC
CASSIQGVRVGANVLTF
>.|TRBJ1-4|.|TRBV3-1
TGTGCCAGCAGCTACCGGGGTTCTCCGGGGGAAAAACTGTTTTTT
CASSYRGSPGEKLFF
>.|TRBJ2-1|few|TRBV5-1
TGCGCCAGCAGCTTGGCTCTAAGCGGGGGACAGGATGAGCAGTTCTTC
CASSLALSGGQDEQFF
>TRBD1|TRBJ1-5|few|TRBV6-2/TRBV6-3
TGTGCCAGCAGTTACCGAACAGGGGACACGCTGGAACCCCAGCATTTT
CASSYRTGDTLEPQHF
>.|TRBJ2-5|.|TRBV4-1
TGCGCCAGCAGCCAAGATGGGGGAGGAGTGGAAGAGACCCAGTACTTC
CASSQDGGGVEETQYF